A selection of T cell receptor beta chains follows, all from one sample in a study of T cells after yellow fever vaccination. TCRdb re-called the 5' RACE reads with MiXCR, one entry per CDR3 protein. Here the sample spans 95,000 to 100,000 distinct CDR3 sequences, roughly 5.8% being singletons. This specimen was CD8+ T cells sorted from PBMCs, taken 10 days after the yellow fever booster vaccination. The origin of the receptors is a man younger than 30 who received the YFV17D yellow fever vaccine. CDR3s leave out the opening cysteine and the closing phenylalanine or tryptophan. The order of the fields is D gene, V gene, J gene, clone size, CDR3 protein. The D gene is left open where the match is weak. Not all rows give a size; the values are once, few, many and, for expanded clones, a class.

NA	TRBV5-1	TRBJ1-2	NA	ASSPERGNYGYT
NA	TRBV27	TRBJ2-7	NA	ASSRPETREQY
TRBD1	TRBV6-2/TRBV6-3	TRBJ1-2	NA	ASSLVTTGRNGYT
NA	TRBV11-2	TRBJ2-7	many	ASSSDAGDTYEQY
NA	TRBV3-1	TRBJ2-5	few	ASSQVRGRETQY
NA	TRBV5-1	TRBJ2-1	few	ASSLRQSYNEQF
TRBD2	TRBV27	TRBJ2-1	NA	ASSLLLAGGFNEQF
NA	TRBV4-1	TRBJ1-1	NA	ASSERPVGGRVTEAF
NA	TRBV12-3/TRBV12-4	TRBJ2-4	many	ASSEQGLLAKNIQY
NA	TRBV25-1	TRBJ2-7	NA	ASSAGHLGEQY
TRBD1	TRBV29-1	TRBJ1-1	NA	SVGAGGKNTEAF
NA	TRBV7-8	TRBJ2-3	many	ASSLFATLPADTQY
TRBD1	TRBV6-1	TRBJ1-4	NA	ASSDPPGGGEKLF
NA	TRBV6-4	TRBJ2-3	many	ASSDKTGSGTDTQY
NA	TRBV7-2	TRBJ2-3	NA	ASSLLEVGGLGADTQY
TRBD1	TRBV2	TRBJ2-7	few	ASVGRGQSVAYEQY
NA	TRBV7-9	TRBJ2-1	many	ASSSPEQGQVFYNEQF
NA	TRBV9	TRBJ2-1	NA	ASSVGRGGNEQF
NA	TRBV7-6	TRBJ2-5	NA	ASSFQTSIILQETQY
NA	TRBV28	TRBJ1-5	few	ASSLLRQSNQPQH
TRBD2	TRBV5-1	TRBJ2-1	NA	ASSMAGGYNEQF
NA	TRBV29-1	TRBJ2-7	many	SGIPIWGGEQY
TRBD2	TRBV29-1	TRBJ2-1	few	SVSHPGLANNEQF